This T cell receptor (beta chain) was found in a study of identical twins. The donors were all healthy and Caucasian. As concerns this clonotype: The antigen remains undetermined.

Notes on the study in general: Insertions were fewer in abundant cord blood beta clonotypes, whereas memory repertoires showed none of this pattern.

Carrying unique molecular identifiers, the cDNA also gained a universal primer site through template switching. MiXCR was run by TCRdb on the 5' RACE reads, yielding one entry per CDR3 protein. The sample lists around 680,000 distinct CDR3 sequences; under 9% were seen once. This CDR3 has 18 residues. The V gene's germline CDR1 is MNHEY and CDR2 SMNVEV (reference sequence). The junction had 8 bases not matched to a gene; V was cut back by 2 bases and J by 6 bases. These data were likewise used in another study, on yellow fever vaccine responses in identical twins. Per that study: Twins' vaccine T cell responses were reported to seem partly convergent and partly personalized.

The sample consisted of PBMCs. This clonotype was sampled from a woman aged 18-35 years in good health. The V call is TRBV27, the J call TRBJ2-3; TRBD2 aligns across 16 bases. The CDR3 DNA reads TGTGCCAGCAGTTTAACAGGGACTAGCGGGGGGGCAAGGGATACGCAGTATTTT. The encoded protein is CASSLTGTSGGARDTQYF.